The text below deals with one TCR beta chain. Antigen specificity is unknown. The sample comes from a study of CD8 T cells in Susac syndrome. The CDR3 is 14 amino acids. Germline V lookup: CDR1 SEHNR, CDR2 FQNEAQ (reference sequence). Trimming removed 3 bases at V and 4 bases at J, with 12 bases between. Study findings and constraints: The authors acknowledged that their TCR sequencing and HLA analysis involved a relatively small number of individuals.

Random hexamers were used to reverse transcribe roughly 0.45 to 1 ug of RNA. An immunoSEQ multiplex PCR generated amplified TCR beta CDR3 products spanning 54 Vbeta and 13 Jbeta. A single record per CDR3 protein comes from TCRdb applying MiXCR to the immunoSEQ multiplex PCR reads. This table has some 120,000 distinct CDR3 sequences, just over 90% appearing once. CD8+ and CD4+ blood T cells underwent TCR beta sequencing. The sample taken for sequencing was CD8+ T cells from PBMCs. The origin of this receptor is a human donor with multiple sclerosis. This rearrangement joins TRBV7-9 to TRBJ1-2; no reliable D call. The CDR3 DNA sequence: TGTGCCAGCAGCTTGAAGAGTAAGGGCTATGGCTACACCTTC. Translating it yields CASSLKSKGYGYTF.